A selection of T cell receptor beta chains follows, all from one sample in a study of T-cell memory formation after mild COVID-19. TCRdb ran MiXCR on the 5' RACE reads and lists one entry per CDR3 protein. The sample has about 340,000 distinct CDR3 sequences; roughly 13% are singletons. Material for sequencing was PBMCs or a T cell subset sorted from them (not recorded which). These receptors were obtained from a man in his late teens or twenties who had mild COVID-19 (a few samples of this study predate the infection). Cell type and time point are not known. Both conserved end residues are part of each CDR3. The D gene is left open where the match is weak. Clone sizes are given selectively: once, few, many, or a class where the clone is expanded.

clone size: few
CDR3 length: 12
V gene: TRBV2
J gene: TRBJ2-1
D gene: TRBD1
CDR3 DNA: TGTGCCAGAGGACAGGCCTACAATGAGCAGTTCTTC
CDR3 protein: CARGQAYNEQFF

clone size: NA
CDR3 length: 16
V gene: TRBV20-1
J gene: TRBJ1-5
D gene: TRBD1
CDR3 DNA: TGCAGTGCTAGAGATCTGGGACAGGGGGCACATCAGCCCCAGCATTTT
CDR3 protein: CSARDLGQGAHQPQHF

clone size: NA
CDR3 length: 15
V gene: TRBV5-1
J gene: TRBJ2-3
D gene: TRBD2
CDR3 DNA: TGCGCCAGCAGCCCTGGGACTAGCGGGTCAGATACGCAGTATTTT
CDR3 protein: CASSPGTSGSDTQYF

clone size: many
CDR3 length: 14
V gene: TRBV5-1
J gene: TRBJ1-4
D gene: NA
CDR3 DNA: TGCGCCACCTCAAAGGGGGGGATTGATGAAAAACTGTTTTTT
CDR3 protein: CATSKGGIDEKLFF

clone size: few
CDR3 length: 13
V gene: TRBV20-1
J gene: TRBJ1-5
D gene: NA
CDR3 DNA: TGCAGTGCTCCGACGCCGACCAATCAGCCCCAGCATTTT
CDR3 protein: CSAPTPTNQPQHF

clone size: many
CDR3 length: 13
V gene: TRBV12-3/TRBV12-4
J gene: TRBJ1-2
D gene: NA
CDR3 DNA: TGTGCCAGCAGAGAACAGGATTCTGCCGGCTACACCTTC
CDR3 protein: CASREQDSAGYTF

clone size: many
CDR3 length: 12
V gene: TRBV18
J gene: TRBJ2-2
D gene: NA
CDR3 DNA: TGTGCCAGCTCAACGGAGACCGGGGAGCTGTTTTTT
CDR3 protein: CASSTETGELFF

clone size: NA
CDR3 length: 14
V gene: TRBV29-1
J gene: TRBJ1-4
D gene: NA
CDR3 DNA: TGCAGCGCACTGGGGGGACCTAATAATGAAAAACTGTTTTTT
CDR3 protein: CSALGGPNNEKLFF

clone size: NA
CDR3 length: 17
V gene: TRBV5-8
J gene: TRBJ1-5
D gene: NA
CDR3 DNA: TGTGCCAGCAGCCGGTGGGCCGGACTTAATAGCAATCAGCCCCAGCATTTT
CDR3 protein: CASSRWAGLNSNQPQHF

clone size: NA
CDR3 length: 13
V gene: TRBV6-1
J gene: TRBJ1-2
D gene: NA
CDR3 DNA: TGTGCCAGCAGTGACATCTACGCATATGGCTACACCTTC
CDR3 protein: CASSDIYAYGYTF

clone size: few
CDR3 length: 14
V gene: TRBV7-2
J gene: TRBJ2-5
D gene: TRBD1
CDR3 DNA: TGTGCCAGCAGCCCGGGACAGAATCTACCCACCCAGTACTTC
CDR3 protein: CASSPGQNLPTQYF

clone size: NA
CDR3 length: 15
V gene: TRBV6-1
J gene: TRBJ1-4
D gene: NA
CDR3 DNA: TGTGCCAGCAGTGAATTCAGGGCCTCTAATGAAAAACTGTTTTTT
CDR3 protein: CASSEFRASNEKLFF

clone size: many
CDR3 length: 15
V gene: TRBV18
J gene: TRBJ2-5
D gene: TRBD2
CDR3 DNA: TGTGCCAGCTCCCCGAGGCGGGGGGCCGAAGAGACCCAGTACTTC
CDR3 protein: CASSPRRGAEETQYF

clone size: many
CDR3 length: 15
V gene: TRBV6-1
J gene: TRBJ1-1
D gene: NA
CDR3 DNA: TGTGCCAGCAGTGGGGCAGGGTTAGGATGGACTGAAGCTTTCTTT
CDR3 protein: CASSGAGLGWTEAFF

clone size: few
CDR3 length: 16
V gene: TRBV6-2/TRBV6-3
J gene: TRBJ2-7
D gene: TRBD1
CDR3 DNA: TGTGCCAGCAGTTACTCGAAAGGGACAGGGCACCACGAGCAGTACTTC
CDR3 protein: CASSYSKGTGHHEQYF

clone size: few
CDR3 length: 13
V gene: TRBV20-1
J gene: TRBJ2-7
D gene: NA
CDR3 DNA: TGCAGTGCTAGGGAAGGGGGATCCTACGAGCAGTACTTC
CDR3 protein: CSAREGGSYEQYF

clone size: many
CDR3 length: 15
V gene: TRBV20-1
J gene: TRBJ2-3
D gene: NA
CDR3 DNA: TGCAGTGCTAGCGGGGAGTATTACGGGACAGATACGCAGTATTTT
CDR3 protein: CSASGEYYGTDTQYF

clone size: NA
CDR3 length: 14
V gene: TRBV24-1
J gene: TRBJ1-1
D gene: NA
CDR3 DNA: TGTGCCACCAGTGATTCTCACGGGGGCACTGAAGCTTTCTTT
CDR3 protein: CATSDSHGGTEAFF

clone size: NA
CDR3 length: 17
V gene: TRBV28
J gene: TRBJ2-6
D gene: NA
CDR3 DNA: TGTGCCAGCGGCCGAGGGGGAGGCGGAGCTGGGGCCAACGTCCTGACTTTC
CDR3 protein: CASGRGGGGAGANVLTF

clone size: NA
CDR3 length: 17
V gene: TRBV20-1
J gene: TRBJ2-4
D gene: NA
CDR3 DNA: TGCAGTGCTAGGGCGACAGGACGGCTACTAGCCAAAAACATTCAGTACTTC
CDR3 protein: CSARATGRLLAKNIQYF

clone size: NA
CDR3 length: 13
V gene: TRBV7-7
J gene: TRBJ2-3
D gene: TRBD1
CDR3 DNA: TGTGCCAGCCAGGGGGAAGGGGGAGATACGCAGTATTTT
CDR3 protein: CASQGEGGDTQYF

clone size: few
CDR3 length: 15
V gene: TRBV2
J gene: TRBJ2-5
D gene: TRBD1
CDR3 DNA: TGTGCCAGCAGTGGACAGGGGGCTGGAGGAGAGACCCAGTACTTC
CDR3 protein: CASSGQGAGGETQYF

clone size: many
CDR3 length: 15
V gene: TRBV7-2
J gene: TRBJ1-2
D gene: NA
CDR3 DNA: TGTGCCAGCAGCTTATTTCAGGGGACGAACTATGGCTACACCTTC
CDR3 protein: CASSLFQGTNYGYTF

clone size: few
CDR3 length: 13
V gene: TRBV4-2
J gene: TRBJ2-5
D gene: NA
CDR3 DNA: TGTGCCAGCAGTCAGGGTCCGGCAGAGACCCAGTACTTC
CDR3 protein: CASSQGPAETQYF

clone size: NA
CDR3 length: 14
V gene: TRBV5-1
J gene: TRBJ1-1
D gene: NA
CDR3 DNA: TGCGCCAGCAGCCCTCCGGGGGCGGACACTGAAGCTTTCTTT
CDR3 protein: CASSPPGADTEAFF

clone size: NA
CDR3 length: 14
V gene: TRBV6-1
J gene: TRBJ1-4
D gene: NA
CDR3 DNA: TGTGCCAGCAGTGGAATACGCAGAAATGAAAAACTGTTTTTT
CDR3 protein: CASSGIRRNEKLFF

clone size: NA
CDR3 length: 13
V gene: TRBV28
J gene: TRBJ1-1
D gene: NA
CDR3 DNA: TGTGCCAGCAGTTTGACCCCCCCCACTGAAGCTTTCTTT
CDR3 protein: CASSLTPPTEAFF

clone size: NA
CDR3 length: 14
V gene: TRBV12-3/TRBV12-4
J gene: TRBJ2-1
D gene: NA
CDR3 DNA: TGTGCCAGCACCGAGGACGGGGCCTACAATGAGCAGTTCTTC
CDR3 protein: CASTEDGAYNEQFF

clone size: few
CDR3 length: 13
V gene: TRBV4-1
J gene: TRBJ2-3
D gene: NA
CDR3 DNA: TGCGCCAGCAGCCAAGAAGCTTTAAGGACGCAGTATTTT
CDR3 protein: CASSQEALRTQYF

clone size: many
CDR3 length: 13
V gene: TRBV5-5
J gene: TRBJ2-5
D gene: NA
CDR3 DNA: TGTGCCAGCAGCTTCGAAGACCAAGAGACCCAGTACTTC
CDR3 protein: CASSFEDQETQYF

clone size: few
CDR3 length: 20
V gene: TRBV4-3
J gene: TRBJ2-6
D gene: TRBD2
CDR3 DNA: TGCGCCAGCAGCCAAGATACGGGGATAGCGGGGGACTCTGGGGCCAACGTCCTGACTTTC
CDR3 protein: CASSQDTGIAGDSGANVLTF

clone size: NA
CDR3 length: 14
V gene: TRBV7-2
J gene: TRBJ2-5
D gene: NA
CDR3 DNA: TGTGCCAGCAGCTTAGAACAGCTGGAAGAGACCCAGTACTTC
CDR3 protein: CASSLEQLEETQYF

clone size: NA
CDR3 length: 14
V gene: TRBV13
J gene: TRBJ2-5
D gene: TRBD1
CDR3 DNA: TGTGCCAGCAGCTTATGGGACAGGCAAGAGACCCAGTACTTC
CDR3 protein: CASSLWDRQETQYF

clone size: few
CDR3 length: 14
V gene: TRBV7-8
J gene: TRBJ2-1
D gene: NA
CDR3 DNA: TGTGCCAGCAGCTTTGCGAACTCCCGAAATGAGCAGTTCTTC
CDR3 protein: CASSFANSRNEQFF

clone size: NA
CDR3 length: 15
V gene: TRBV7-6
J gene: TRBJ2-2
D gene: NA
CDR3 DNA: TGTGCCAGCAGCTTATTCGGGGAGAACACCGGGGAGCTGTTTTTT
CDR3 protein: CASSLFGENTGELFF

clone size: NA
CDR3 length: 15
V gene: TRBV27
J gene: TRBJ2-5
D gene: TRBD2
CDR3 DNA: TGTGCCAGCAGTTTACGGCGGGGGGCTTGGGAGACCCAGTACTTC
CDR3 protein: CASSLRRGAWETQYF

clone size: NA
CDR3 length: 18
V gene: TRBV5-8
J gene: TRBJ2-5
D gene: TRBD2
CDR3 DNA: TGTGCCAGCAGCCTAGCCCGAGGACTAGCGGTGAAGCAAGAGACCCAGTACTTC
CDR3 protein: CASSLARGLAVKQETQYF

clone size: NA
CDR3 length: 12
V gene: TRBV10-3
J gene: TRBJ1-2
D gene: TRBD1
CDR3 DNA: TGTGCCATCCCCGGGACAGGGGGGTTTTGGTCCTTC
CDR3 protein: CAIPGTGGFWSF

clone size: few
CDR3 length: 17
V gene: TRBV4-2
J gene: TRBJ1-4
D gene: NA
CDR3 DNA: TGTGCCAGCAGCCAAGATACGGTACCAGGCGGCAATGAAAAACTGTTTTTT
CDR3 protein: CASSQDTVPGGNEKLFF

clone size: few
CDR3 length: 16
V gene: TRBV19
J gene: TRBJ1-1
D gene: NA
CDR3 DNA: TGTGCCAGTCGGTTAGCCTGGGACCGACAGAACACTGAAGCTTTCTTT
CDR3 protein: CASRLAWDRQNTEAFF

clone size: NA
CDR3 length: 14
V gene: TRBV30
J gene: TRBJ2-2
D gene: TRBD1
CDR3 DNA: TGTGCCTACCGGACAGGGGGCCTCGCCGGGGAGCTGTTTTTT
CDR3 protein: CAYRTGGLAGELFF

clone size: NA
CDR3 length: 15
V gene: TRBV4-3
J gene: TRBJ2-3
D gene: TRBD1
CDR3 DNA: TGCGCCAGCAGCCAGGGGGGACAGGGAGCAGATACGCAGTATTTT
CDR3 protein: CASSQGGQGADTQYF

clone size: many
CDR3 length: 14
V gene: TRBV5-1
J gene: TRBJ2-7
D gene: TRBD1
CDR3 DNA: TGCGCCAGCAGACCGGGACAGGGTTTCTACGAGCAGTACTTC
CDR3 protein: CASRPGQGFYEQYF

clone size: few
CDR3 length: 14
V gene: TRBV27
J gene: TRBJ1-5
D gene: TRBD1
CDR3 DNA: TGTGCCAGCAGCCTAACACAGGGGAGGCAGCCCCAGCATTTT
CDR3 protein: CASSLTQGRQPQHF

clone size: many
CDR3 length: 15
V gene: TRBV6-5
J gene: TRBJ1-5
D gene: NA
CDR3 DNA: TGTGCCAGCAGCCCCAATTGGGTGGGCAATCAGCCCCAGCATTTT
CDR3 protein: CASSPNWVGNQPQHF

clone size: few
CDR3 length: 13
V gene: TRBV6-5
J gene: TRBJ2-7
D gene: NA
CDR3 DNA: TGTGCCAGCAGTTACTCGAAGGTTTACGAGCAGTACTTC
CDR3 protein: CASSYSKVYEQYF

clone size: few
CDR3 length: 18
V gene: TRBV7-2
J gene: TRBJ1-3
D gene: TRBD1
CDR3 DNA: TGTGCCAGCAGCTTAGAGGGACAGGGCCCATTCTCTGGAAACACCATATATTTT
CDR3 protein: CASSLEGQGPFSGNTIYF

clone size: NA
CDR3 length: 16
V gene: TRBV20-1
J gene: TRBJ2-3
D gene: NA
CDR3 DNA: TGCAGTGCTAGAGAGTTCGGCGGGACTAGCACAGATACGCAGTATTTT
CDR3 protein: CSAREFGGTSTDTQYF

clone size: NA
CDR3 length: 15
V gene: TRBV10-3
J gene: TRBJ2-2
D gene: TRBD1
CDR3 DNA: TGTGCCATCAGTGGGGGTGACAGGGTCACCGGGGAGCTGTTTTTT
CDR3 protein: CAISGGDRVTGELFF

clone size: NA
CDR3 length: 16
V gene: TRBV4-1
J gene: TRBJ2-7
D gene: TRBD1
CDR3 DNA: TGCGCCAGCAGCCAAGGGCCGGGACAGGGGACCTACGAGCAGTACTTC
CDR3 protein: CASSQGPGQGTYEQYF

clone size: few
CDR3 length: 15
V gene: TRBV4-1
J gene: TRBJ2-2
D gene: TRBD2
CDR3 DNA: TGCGCCAGCAGCTTCAAGCGGGGGGGCACCGGGGAGCTGTTTTTT
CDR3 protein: CASSFKRGGTGELFF

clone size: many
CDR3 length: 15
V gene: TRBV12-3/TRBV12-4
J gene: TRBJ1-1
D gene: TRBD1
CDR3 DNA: TGTGCCAGCAGTCTCTCCGGGACAGTGAACACTGAAGCTTTCTTT
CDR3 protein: CASSLSGTVNTEAFF

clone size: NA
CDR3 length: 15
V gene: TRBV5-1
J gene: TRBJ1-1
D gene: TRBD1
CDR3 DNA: TGCGCCAGCAGCTTTTCGACAGGGGTGAACACTGAAGCTTTCTTT
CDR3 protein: CASSFSTGVNTEAFF

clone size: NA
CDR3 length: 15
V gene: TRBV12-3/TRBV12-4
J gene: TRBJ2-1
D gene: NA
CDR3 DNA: TGTGCCAGCAGTGTCGGCAGGGGACCCTACAATGAGCAGTTCTTC
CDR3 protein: CASSVGRGPYNEQFF

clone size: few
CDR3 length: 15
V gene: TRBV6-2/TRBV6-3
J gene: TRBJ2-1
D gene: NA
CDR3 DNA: TGTGCCAGCACCTACCGGGACTTTTCCTACAATGAGCAGTTCTTC
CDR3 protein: CASTYRDFSYNEQFF

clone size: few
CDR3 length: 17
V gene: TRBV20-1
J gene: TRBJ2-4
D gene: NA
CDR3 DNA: TGCAGTGCTAGATCCCTGGGTGGGGCCGAGGGCAAAAACATTCAGTACTTC
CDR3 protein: CSARSLGGAEGKNIQYF

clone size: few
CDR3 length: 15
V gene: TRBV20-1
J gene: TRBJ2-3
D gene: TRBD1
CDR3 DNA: TGCAGTGCTTGGGACAGGGGGCGATGGTCAGATACGCAGTATTTT
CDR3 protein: CSAWDRGRWSDTQYF